A selection of T cell receptor beta chains follows, all from one sample in a study of T cells after yellow fever vaccination. Each CDR3 protein is one row after TCRdb ran MiXCR on the 5' RACE reads. The sample has around 250,000 distinct CDR3 sequences; 6% to 7.5% are singletons. The starting material was CD4+ T cells sorted from PBMCs, obtained 15 days after the yellow fever booster vaccination. Every receptor here comes from a man between 25 and 39 years old who received the YFV17D yellow fever vaccine. Each CDR3 is given with its conserved first and last residue. A D gene is named only where the DNA matches it firmly. Rows may omit the clone size; those that give it use once, few, many or a size class.

few	TRBV7-9	TRBJ2-1	TRBD1	TGTGCCAGCAGCTCCTACACAAGGACAGGGGGCATGGATGAGCAGTTCTTC	CASSSYTRTGGMDEQFF
few	TRBV3-1	TRBJ2-7	NA	TGTGCCAGCAGCCAAGGGGTAGCAGACTACGAGCAGTACTTC	CASSQGVADYEQYF
many	TRBV5-6	TRBJ2-3	TRBD2	TGTGCCAGCAGCTTTATAGCGGGAGATACGCAGTATTTT	CASSFIAGDTQYF
NA	TRBV7-8	TRBJ1-1	NA	TGTGCCAGCAGCCCTAGGCCGGCCATGAACACTGAAGCTTTCTTT	CASSPRPAMNTEAFF
NA	TRBV18	TRBJ1-2	NA	TGTGCCAGCTCACTGGCAGGGCCAGATGGCTACACCTTC	CASSLAGPDGYTF
NA	TRBV15	TRBJ2-7	NA	TGTGCCACCAGCGCATGGGGAGTAGCCTACGAGCAGTACTTC	CATSAWGVAYEQYF
many	TRBV7-2	TRBJ2-3	NA	TGTGCCAGCAGCCAGCAGCAGCCTAGCACAGATACGCAGTATTTT	CASSQQQPSTDTQYF
many	TRBV28	TRBJ1-1	NA	TGTGCCAGCAGTTTAGCAGGGAAGCTTGGCACTGAAGCTTTCTTT	CASSLAGKLGTEAFF
many	TRBV6-2/TRBV6-3	TRBJ2-5	TRBD1	TGTGCCAGCAGAACGGACAGGGAAATCCGAGAGACCCAGTACTTC	CASRTDREIRETQYF
many	TRBV12-3/TRBV12-4	TRBJ2-1	TRBD2	TGTGCCAGCAGTTTAAGCGGGAGGGTCGATGAGCAGTTCTTC	CASSLSGRVDEQFF
few	TRBV23-1	TRBJ2-1	TRBD2	TGCGCCAGCAGTCAACTTGGGGATGAGCGGGAGGGCCAATCCTACAATGAGCAGTTCTTC	CASSQLGDEREGQSYNEQFF
once	TRBV7-2	TRBJ2-1	NA	TGTGCCAGCAGCTTACGGCCAGAATCCAATGAGCAGTTCTTC	CASSLRPESNEQFF
NA	TRBV21-1	TRBJ1-4	NA	TGTGCCAGCAGCTGGGGGGGGGCAACTAATGAAAAACTGTTTTTT	CASSWGGATNEKLFF
few	TRBV10-3	TRBJ1-1	NA	TGTGCCATCAGTGATCTCGGGAACACTGAAGCTTTCTTT	CAISDLGNTEAFF
few	TRBV2	TRBJ2-2	TRBD1	TGTGCCAGCAGGGACAGGGGGCATGACGGGGAGCTGTTTTTT	CASRDRGHDGELFF
NA	TRBV28	TRBJ2-6	NA	TGTGCCCAAACTCGGCTGGCCTCTGGGGCCAACGTCCTGACTTTC	CAQTRLASGANVLTF
many	TRBV7-2	TRBJ2-3	TRBD2	TGTGCCAGCAGCCCACTAGCGGGAGCATTCGCAGATACGCAGTATTTT	CASSPLAGAFADTQYF
few	TRBV5-1	TRBJ2-3	NA	TGCGCCAGCAGCTTTCGGGAGTCGGATACAGATACGCAGTATTTT	CASSFRESDTDTQYF
NA	TRBV7-3	TRBJ2-5	NA	TGTGCCAGCAGCTTAACGCCGGAAGAGACCCAGTACTTC	CASSLTPEETQYF
NA	TRBV12-3/TRBV12-4	TRBJ1-1	TRBD1	TGTGCCAGCACCTCGGGACAGGAAAACACTGAAGCTTTCTTT	CASTSGQENTEAFF
many	TRBV27	TRBJ2-2	NA	TGTGCCAGCAGTTTTAGGGGGAGAGGGAACACCGGGGAGCTGTTTTTT	CASSFRGRGNTGELFF
few	TRBV6-5	TRBJ2-1	TRBD2	TGTGCCAGCAGCTCCTTGGCGTACGGGAGGGGTTCCAATGAGCAGTTCTTC	CASSSLAYGRGSNEQFF
NA	TRBV7-2	TRBJ2-7	NA	TGTGCCAGCAGCTTAGCAGGGAGCGTTCAGGGCGAGCAGTACTTC	CASSLAGSVQGEQYF
NA	TRBV7-2	TRBJ1-4	TRBD1	TGTGCCAGCAGCTTGGGGGACAGATATAATGAAAAACTGTTTTTT	CASSLGDRYNEKLFF
many	TRBV12-3/TRBV12-4	TRBJ2-1	TRBD2	TGTGCCAGCATCCCCGGGACTAGCGGTCTCCCGGAGTTCTTC	CASIPGTSGLPEFF
few	TRBV11-1	TRBJ2-7	TRBD1	TGTGCCAGCAGCCAAGGCGGGACAGGGATAGTTGGGAGGACATCCTACGAGCAGTACTTC	CASSQGGTGIVGRTSYEQYF
many	TRBV29-1	TRBJ2-2	NA	TGCAGCGCCGGGGACACCGGGGAGCTGTTTTTT	CSAGDTGELFF
NA	TRBV23-1	TRBJ2-7	NA	TGCGCCAGCAGTCATCGGACGGATTCCTACGAGCAGTACTTC	CASSHRTDSYEQYF
few	TRBV20-1	TRBJ2-3	TRBD2	TGCAGTGCTGGCCTAGCGGGCAGCACAGATACGCAGTATTTT	CSAGLAGSTDTQYF
few	TRBV7-2	TRBJ2-7	NA	TGTGCCAGCAGCTTTGCATCTGGAGCCTACGAGCAGTACTTC	CASSFASGAYEQYF
many	TRBV7-8	TRBJ2-5	NA	TGTGCCAGCAGCTTAGCAAGCCTACAGGAGACCCAGTACTTC	CASSLASLQETQYF
few	TRBV28	TRBJ2-2	TRBD1	TGTGCCAGCAGTATCTTCAGGGGGCTTCAACGGGGCGGGGAGCTGTTTTTT	CASSIFRGLQRGGELFF
NA	TRBV28	TRBJ2-7	TRBD2	TGTGCCAGCACCCCCGGGACTAGCGGGCAAGAGCAGTACTTC	CASTPGTSGQEQYF
many	TRBV28	TRBJ2-5	NA	TGTGCCAGCATGTTTACAGGGACCCAAGAGACCCAGTACTTC	CASMFTGTQETQYF
NA	TRBV3-1	TRBJ2-2	NA	TGTGCCAGCAGCCCCTCCCGTGTCACCACCGGGGAGCTGTTTTTT	CASSPSRVTTGELFF
many	TRBV28	TRBJ2-1	TRBD1	TGTGCCAGCATGTCTTTGGGACAGGGGGCAAATGAGCAGTTCTTC	CASMSLGQGANEQFF
NA	TRBV6-2/TRBV6-3	TRBJ2-1	NA	TGTGCCAGCAGTTACTCGACGGGAGTGGCCTCCAATGAGCAGTTCTTC	CASSYSTGVASNEQFF
many	TRBV6-1	TRBJ2-2	NA	TGTGCCAGCAGTCCCCAACGGGCCTGGGAGCTGTTTTTT	CASSPQRAWELFF
NA	TRBV7-2	TRBJ2-3	NA	TGTGCCAGCAGCTCAGGACTGGGAGATACGCAGTATTTT	CASSSGLGDTQYF
few	TRBV19	TRBJ2-2	TRBD2	TGTGCCAGTAGAGCTAGCGGAGCGAACACCGGGGAGCTGTTTTTT	CASRASGANTGELFF